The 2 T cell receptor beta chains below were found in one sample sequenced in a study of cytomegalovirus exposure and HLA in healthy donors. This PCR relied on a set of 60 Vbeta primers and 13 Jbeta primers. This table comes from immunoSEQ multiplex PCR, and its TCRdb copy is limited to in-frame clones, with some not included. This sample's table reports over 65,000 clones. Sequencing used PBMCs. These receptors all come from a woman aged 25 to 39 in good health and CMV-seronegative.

The CDR3 reads CASSLPPGGAFF. The CDR3, as DNA: TGTGCCAGCTCACTCCCCCCCGGCGGAGCTTTCTTT. The chain recombines TRBV18 with TRBJ1-1; unclear D gene. The germline V gene has CDR1 KGHSH and CDR2 LQKENI. V was shortened by 4 bases and J by 10 bases, with 13 bases between the two germline ends. This CDR3 contains 12 residues.

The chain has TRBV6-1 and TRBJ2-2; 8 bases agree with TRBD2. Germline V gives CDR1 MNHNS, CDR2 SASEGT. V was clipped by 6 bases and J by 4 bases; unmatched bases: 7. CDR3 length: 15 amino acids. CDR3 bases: TGTGCCAGCAGCTTGAGCGGGAGAGGCACCGGGGAGCTGTTTTTT. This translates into CASSLSGRGTGELFF.